Below are 17 T cell receptor beta chains sequenced from a single sample in a study of T cell clonotyping in hematopoietic cell transplantation. TCRdb keeps only in-frame clones here, not all; method: immunoSEQ multiplex PCR. The sample lists 9,400 or so clones, about 90% occurring once. Source: PBMCs, taken 180 days after allogeneic stem cell transplant. Receptors originate from a human patient who had an allogeneic stem cell transplant, so the T cells may come from the graft donor. The donor label of this sample is uncertain. Some clones in this sample may be carry-over from other donors' samples.

V usage is TRBV6-6 and J usage is TRBJ2-3; tentative D call: TRBD2 (6 bases). CDR3 size: 14 residues. V was clipped by 6 bases and J by 3 bases, with 13 bases between them. In germline, CDR1 is MNHNY, CDR2 SVGAGI (reference sequence). Written as DNA, the CDR3 is TGTGCCAGCAGACTAGCTATCGGTACAGATACGCAGTATTTT. Residues: CASRLAIGTDTQYF.

The gene calls are TRBV18 and TRBJ2-7, with D possibly being TRBD1 or TRBD2 (6 bases each). This CDR3 is built from 15 residues. Germline CDR1 reads KGHSH; CDR2 reads LQKENI. Between the trimmed V and J ends, which lost 4 bases and 3 bases, there was a span of 16 bases. CDR3 in DNA: TGTGCCAGCTCACTCGGAGGGGGACTCCTCTACGAGCAGTACTTC. Translated, it gives CASSLGGGLLYEQYF.

This chain links TRBV6-6 with TRBJ1-1; 10 bases are shared with TRBD1. Per germline, CDR1 MNHNY and CDR2 SVGAGI (reference sequence). Germline trimming cut 6 bases from V and 7 bases from J; bases unmatched to any gene: 14. This CDR3 contains 16 residues. The CDR3 sequence is CASSPATPGQGNEAFF. DNA of the CDR3: TGTGCCAGCAGCCCTGCCACCCCGGGACAGGGGAATGAAGCTTTCTTT.

The J gene is TRBJ1-5, the V gene TRBV5-8; D gene unclear. Germline V lookup: CDR1 SGHTS, CDR2 YDEGEE. This CDR3 is built from 11 residues. The V end lost 0 bases, the J end lost 6 bases, and 1 base lay between the germline ends. The CDR3: CASSLGQPQHF. The CDR3, as DNA: TGTGCCAGCAGCTTGGGTCAGCCCCAGCATTTT.

The chain joins TRBV25-1 to TRBJ1-1, with D uncertain. From germline, CDR1 is MGHDK and CDR2 SYGVNS. The CDR3 spans 12 residues. V was trimmed by 5 bases and J by 4 bases, leaving 8 bases between them. The CDR3 loop is CASSQTRTEAFF. The CDR3 bases are TGTGCCAGCAGTCAGACCCGCACTGAAGCTTTCTTT. The full variable domain, rest sourced from reference TRBV25-1 and TRBJ1-1, is EADIYQTPRYLVIGTGKKITLECSQTMGHDKMYWYQQDPGMELHLIHYSYGVNSTEKGDLSSESTVSRIRTEHFPLTLESARPSHTSQYLCASSQTRTEAFFGQGTRLTVV.

The chain couples TRBV4-3 to TRBJ1-2, with 8 bases that match TRBD1. The CDR3 extends over 15 amino acids. V shed 6 bases, J shed 3 bases, and the junction held 9 bases outside the gene matches. Germline values: CDR1 LGHNA, CDR2 YSLEER. In DNA, the CDR3 is TGCGCCAGCAGTCGGGACAGGTGGGGTGACTATGGCTACACCTTC. Its protein is CASSRDRWGDYGYTF.

The genes are TRBV29-1 and TRBJ1-1, with D unclear. The V gene's germline CDR1 is SQVTM and CDR2 ANQGSEA. The CDR3 is 13 residues long. Trimming removed 4 bases at V and 1 base at J, with 10 bases between. The CDR3 region is CSVAKNRNTEAFF. The DNA for the CDR3 is TGCAGCGTTGCAAAGAACCGGAACACTGAAGCTTTCTTT.

This clone has only one observation. The V and J genes are TRBV5-4 and TRBJ2-3, with D possibly TRBD2 on 5 matching bases. V shed 2 bases and J shed 2 bases, with 12 bases lying between them. The CDR3 is 15 amino acids. Germline V lookup: CDR1 SGHNT, CDR2 YYREEE (reference sequence). CDR3 nucleotide sequence: TGTGCCAGCAGCTTAGCCCCCCTAGCCACAGATACGCAGTATTTT. Amino acid sequence: CASSLAPLATDTQYF.

In its sample, this clone was seen once. The V and J genes are TRBV2 and TRBJ2-1; D remains unclear. Germline values: CDR1 SNHLY, CDR2 FYNNEI. V lost 2 bases and J lost 5, with 7 bases in between. The CDR3 loop spans 13 amino acids. The CDR3 nucleotides read TGTGCCAGCAGTGAACGCGGAAACAATGAGCAGTTCTTC. Its protein product is CASSERGNNEQFF.

This clone has a handful of counts. The J gene is TRBJ1-2, the V gene TRBV6-5; D gene unclear. CDR1 and CDR2 (germline): MNHEY, SVGAGI. V was pared by 8 bases and J by 1 base, with 8 bases between. The length of the CDR3 is 12 residues. CDR3 sequence: CASRLGNYGYTF. CDR3 bases: TGTGCCAGCCGTTTGGGTAACTATGGCTACACCTTC.

This clone was seen once. The V gene is TRBV19, the J gene TRBJ2-1, with TRBD2 identical over 8 bases. This CDR3 region has 15 residues. Germline V lookup: CDR1 LNHDA, CDR2 SQIVND (reference sequence). J gave up 5 bases and V 1 base, and 4 bases lay outside the gene matches. The CDR3 DNA reads as TGTGCCAGTAGTATAGCGGGGGGGCAGAACAATGAGCAGTTCTTC. Protein: CASSIAGGQNNEQFF.

By share, this clone counts as medium-sized. The chain carries TRBV7-9 and TRBJ2-7, with D tentatively TRBD2 (5 bases). There are 18 residues in the CDR3. The V and J ends lost 1 base and 3 bases respectively, with 22 bases between them. Looked up from germline, CDR1 is SEHNR and CDR2 is FQNEAQ (reference sequence). The CDR3 nucleotides read TGTGCCAGCAGCTTAGAATTGGGTGGGAGCCTAAATTTCTACGAGCAGTACTTC. Translating gives CASSLELGGSLNFYEQYF.

The rearrangement uses TRBV7-3 and TRBJ2-5, with D unresolved. This CDR3 is built from 13 residues. The V end was cut by 5 bases, the J end by 3 bases, with 10 bases between. Germline assignment: CDR1 SGHTA and CDR2 FQGTGA. The CDR3 DNA reads TGTGCCAGCAGCCTCGCCTCAGAAGAGACCCAGTACTTC. It codes for CASSLASEETQYF.

The chain employs TRBV19 and TRBJ2-2, with D possibly TRBD1 on 5 matching bases. The CDR3 totals 14 residues. Germline CDR1 LNHDA, CDR2 SQIVND (reference sequence). V was trimmed by 5 bases and J by 1 base, leaving 8 bases between them. CDR3 protein: CASSPQGNTGELFF. In nucleotides, the CDR3 is TGTGCCAGTAGTCCTCAGGGGAACACCGGGGAGCTGTTTTTT.

The chain couples TRBV27 to TRBJ2-7, with no clear D. Deletions cut 6 bases from V and 7 bases from J, with 16 bases between. Germline assignment: CDR1 MNHEY and CDR2 SMNVEV (reference sequence). The CDR3 is made up of 13 amino acids. The DNA for the CDR3 is TGTGCCAGCAGCGGGTCCCCCTACGTGGAGCAGTACTTC. Its translation: CASSGSPYVEQYF.

The V and J genes are TRBV19 and TRBJ1-4, with 9 bases lining up with TRBD1. Germline CDR1 is LNHDA and CDR2 is SQIVND (reference sequence). V lost 6 bases to trimming and J lost 7 bases; unmatched junction nucleotides: 9. The CDR3 covers 15 residues. CDR3 sequence: CASRRSGTGSEKLFF. The CDR3 DNA reads TGTGCCAGTAGGAGATCCGGGACAGGGAGTGAAAAACTGTTTTTT.

This chain joins TRBV6-6 and TRBJ1-5, with TRBD1 identical over 12 bases. There are 16 residues in the CDR3. With V trimmed by 6 bases and J by 6 bases, 9 bases remained unmatched. Looked up from germline, CDR1 is MNHNY and CDR2 is SVGAGI (reference sequence). The CDR3 sequence is CASREGQGASSQPQHF. CDR3 in DNA: TGTGCCAGCAGGGAGGGACAGGGGGCGTCGAGTCAGCCCCAGCATTTT.